This record looks at one T cell receptor (beta chain) sequence and its context. The sample is drawn from a study of cytomegalovirus exposure and HLA in healthy donors. The PCR was carried out with 60 Vbeta primers and 13 Jbeta primers. Using immunoSEQ multiplex PCR, the repertoire was profiled, and TCRdb retains in-frame clones only, with some absent. The table lists over 95,000 clones, over 60% of them singletons, with approximately 2.4% in the top ten. The CDR3 has 14 amino acids. Germline V gives CDR1 SEHNR, CDR2 FQNEAQ (reference sequence). The germline V and J ends were trimmed by 5 bases and 6 bases, with 13 bases remaining between them. Those who donated were healthy bone marrow donors.

V usage is TRBV7-9 and J usage is TRBJ1-4; D perhaps matches TRBD1 (5 bases). The source material was PBMCs. The clonotype originates from a female donor in good health and CMV-seronegative. The CDR3 loop reads CASSEQAVHEKLFF. The CDR3 nucleotides read TGTGCCAGCAGCGAACAGGCTGTGCATGAAAAACTGTTTTTT.